These 17 T cell receptor beta chains share one sample of origin, sequenced in a study of blood T cell repertoires in COVID-19. The protocol was immunoSEQ multiplex PCR, while the TCRdb copy is restricted to in-frame clones and leaves out a portion. The table records 45,000 to 55,000 clones, 80% to 95% of them present only once. Sequencing input: peripheral blood. These receptors all stem from a human donor in a cohort sampled during active COVID-19.

Only a few counts were recorded for this clone. This rearrangement joins TRBV19 to TRBJ2-4; 8 nucleotides align to TRBD1. This CDR3 has 14 amino acids. After removal of 8 bases from V and 1 base from J, the junction contained 4 bases not matched to a gene. Germline values: CDR1 LNHDA, CDR2 SQIVND (reference sequence). CDR3 nucleotide sequence: TGTGCCAGTCGGGACAGGATGGCCAAAAACATTCAGTACTTC. The encoded protein is CASRDRMAKNIQYF.

The chain links TRBV5-6 to TRBJ2-3, with 7 bases matching TRBD2. V trimming: 3 bases; J trimming: 3 bases; junction bases outside the gene matches: 4. Germline lookup yields CDR1 SGHDT and CDR2 YYEEEE. The CDR3 is 14 residues long. CDR3 amino acids: CASSSGLNTDTQYF. DNA for the CDR3: TGTGCCAGCAGCTCGGGACTAAATACAGATACGCAGTATTTT.

This rearrangement joins TRBV19 to TRBJ1-2; 7 bases are a match to TRBD1. With 3 bases clipped from V and 4 bases from J, the junction kept 8 bases outside the gene matches. This CDR3 contains 15 residues. Germline lookup yields CDR1 LNHDA and CDR2 SQIVND (reference sequence). The CDR3 bases are TGTGCCAGTAGTATTACCAGGGGGACCATCTATGGCTACACCTTC. This gives the protein CASSITRGTIYGYTF.

The gene calls are TRBV10-3 and TRBJ2-1, with 12 positions matching TRBD2. The CDR3 is made up of 18 amino acids. Germline CDR1 and CDR2: ENHRY and SYGVKD. After removal of 10 bases from V and 2 bases from J, the junction contained 15 bases not matched to a gene. CDR3 sequence reads: CATSLTRTSGTTYNEQFF. The CDR3 DNA reads TGTGCCACCTCCCTGACCCGGACTAGCGGGACGACCTACAATGAGCAGTTCTTC.

J is TRBJ1-3 and V is TRBV7-8, with unresolved D. Trimming pared 6 bases from V and 8 bases from J, leaving 11 bases between. Germline V lookup: CDR1 SGHVS, CDR2 FQNEAQ. This CDR3 is built from 12 residues. The CDR3 here is CASSTSGDTIYF. The CDR3 DNA is TGTGCCAGCAGTACAAGCGGGGACACCATATATTTT. Full variable domain (missing parts from reference TRBV7-8 and TRBJ1-3): GAGVSQSPRYKVAKRGQDVALRCDPISGHVSLFWYQQALGQGPEFLTYFQNEAQLDKSGLPSDRFFAERPEGSVSTLKIQRTQQEDSAVYLCASSTSGDTIYFGEGSWLTVV.

This CDR3 is CASSIRQGANTGELFF. CDR3 nucleotide sequence: TGTGCCAGTAGTATAAGACAGGGGGCCAACACCGGGGAGCTGTTTTTT. The V call is TRBV19, the J call TRBJ2-2; 10 bases line up with TRBD1. This CDR3 contains 16 residues. Germline V CDR1 and CDR2: LNHDA, SQIVND (reference sequence). With 2 bases clipped from V and 2 bases from J, the junction kept 2 bases outside the gene matches.

For the CDR3, the DNA is TGCGCCAGCAGCTTGGAGAGTCTAGCGGGAGGCTATGAGCAGTTCTTC. It is translated as CASSLESLAGGYEQFF. V is TRBV5-1 and J is TRBJ2-1, with 11 nucleotides matching TRBD2. This CDR3 is built from 16 residues. The ends lost 0 bases at V and 8 bases at J; junction bases unmatched: 7. Germline CDR1 reads SGHRS; CDR2 reads YFSETQ.

The V gene is TRBV28, the J gene TRBJ1-2; the match to TRBD1 covers 7 bases. The CDR3 runs 15 residues. From germline, CDR1 is MDHEN and CDR2 SYDVKM. V lost 4 bases to trimming and J lost 2 bases; unmatched junction nucleotides: 7. This CDR3 is CASSSPGQNNYGYTF. The CDR3 DNA is TGTGCCAGCAGTTCCCCGGGACAGAACAACTATGGCTACACCTTC.

The rearrangement links TRBV24-1 to TRBJ2-7; a weak D match, TRBD1 (5 bases). This CDR3 comprises 16 residues. CDR1 and CDR2 from the germline V gene are KGHDR and SFDVKD. Deletions cut 2 bases from V and 6 bases from J, with 19 bases between. The CDR3 region is CATSDSRGRTWGEQYF. In DNA form, the CDR3 reads TGTGCCACCAGTGATTCCCGAGGCAGGACATGGGGCGAGCAGTACTTC.

This clone was observed a few times. The V and J genes are TRBV7-9 and TRBJ1-5; maybe TRBD1 (6 bases). Germline lookup yields CDR1 SEHNR and CDR2 FQNEAQ (reference sequence). The V and J ends lost 5 bases and 3 bases respectively, with 14 bases between them. The CDR3 has 15 residues. The CDR3 region has the DNA TGTGCCAGCAGCCGGGAAGGACAGTCCAATCAGCCCCAGCATTTT. Translation: CASSREGQSNQPQHF.

The rearrangement joins TRBV19 to TRBJ2-7, with D possibly matching TRBD1 (5 bases). Trimming stripped 10 bases from V and 3 bases from J, with 19 bases between. The CDR3 runs 14 residues. Looked up from germline, CDR1 is LNHDA and CDR2 is SQIVND (reference sequence). The CDR3 DNA is TGTGCCACCTCCGACGTTGTGGGGCGCTACGAGCAGTACTTC. It is translated as CATSDVVGRYEQYF.

The chain employs TRBV7-2 and TRBJ2-1; 8 bases align to TRBD1. CDR3 length equals 16 residues. V gave up 1 base and J gave up 3 bases; unmatched junction bases: 5. Germline assignment: CDR1 SGHTA and CDR2 FQGNSA. The CDR3, as DNA: TGTGCCAGCAGCTTAGTCGGGACAGGTCGCTACAATGAGCAGTTCTTC. This gives the protein CASSLVGTGRYNEQFF.

The chain recombines TRBV18 with TRBJ2-5; the D gene is possibly TRBD2 (5 bases). The CDR3 extends over 14 amino acids. V lost 2 bases, J lost 5 bases, and 12 bases lay in between. CDR1 and CDR2 from the germline V gene are KGHSH and LQKENI. CDR3 DNA sequence: TGTGCCAGCTCACCATTGGTGGGAGCTGAGACCCAGTACTTC. Translation: CASSPLVGAETQYF. Based on the CDR3 plus reference TRBV18 and TRBJ2-5, the full variable domain is NAGVMQNPRHLVRRRGQEARLRCSPMKGHSHVYWYRQLPEEGLKFMVYLQKENIIDESGMPKERFSAEFPKEGPSILRIQQVVRGDSAAYFCASSPLVGAETQYFGPGTRLLVL.

The V call is TRBV5-4, the J call TRBJ2-1, with 12 bases identical to TRBD2. Germline values: CDR1 SGHNT, CDR2 YYREEE (reference sequence). V trimming: 4 bases; J trimming: 9 bases; junction bases outside the gene matches: 8. This CDR3 is 15 amino acids long. CDR3 amino acids: CASSPGLAGPAEQFF. CDR3 coding DNA: TGTGCCAGCAGCCCGGGACTAGCGGGCCCCGCTGAGCAGTTCTTC. The full variable domain, its missing parts supplied by reference TRBV5-4 and TRBJ2-1, is ETGVTQSPTHLIKTRGQQVTLRCSSQSGHNTVSWYQQALGQGPQFIFQYYREEENGRGNFPPRFSGLQFPNYSSELNVNALELDDSALYLCASSPGLAGPAEQFFGPGTRLTVL.

The chain combines TRBV6-5 with TRBJ1-5; 7 nucleotides match TRBD1. The ends lost 5 bases at V and 1 base at J; junction bases unmatched: 2. The CDR3 is made up of 14 amino acids. The germline V gene encodes CDR1 MNHEY and CDR2 SVGAGI. CDR3 DNA sequence: TGTGCCAGCAGTCTGGGACAGAGCAATCAGCCCCAGCATTTT. Protein product: CASSLGQSNQPQHF.

The chain joins TRBV10-3 to TRBJ2-7, with D possibly matching TRBD1 (5 bases). Germline CDR1 is ENHRY and CDR2 is SYGVKD. The ends were cut back, 7 bases at V and 7 bases at J, with 17 bases in the middle. CDR3 length equals 13 residues. CDR3 coding DNA: TGTGCCATCACGGGCAGGGTAGATGGGGAGCAGTACTTC. Its protein is CAITGRVDGEQYF.

The rearrangement joins TRBV13 to TRBJ1-5; D ambiguous. CDR1 is PRHDT, CDR2 FYEKMQ, per germline (reference sequence). The V end lost 0 bases, the J end lost 2 bases, and 5 bases lay between the germline ends. CDR3 length: 14 residues. The CDR3 reads CASSLGSGNQPQHF. The CDR3, as DNA: TGTGCCAGCAGCTTAGGGTCCGGCAATCAGCCCCAGCATTTT.